The 22 T cell receptor beta chains below were found in one sample sequenced in a study of monozygotic twins with inflammatory bowel disease. TCRdb reprocessed the 5' RACE reads; each CDR3 protein has one entry and no DNA is given. With approximately 400,000 distinct CDR3 sequences in the sample, the ten largest clones hold about 2.3%. Sequenced material: blood. The receptors originated from a human donor with ulcerative colitis or Crohn's disease, or a healthy co-twin of an affected twin (not recorded which).

The chain links TRBV30 to TRBJ1-2. Germline V gene sequence: CDR1 GTSNPN, CDR2 SVGIG (reference sequence). There are 14 residues in the CDR3. CDR3 loop: CAWSVRFRDYGYTF.

This sequence joins TRBV7-2 and TRBJ2-5; as DNA is missing, the TRBD2 call by TCRdb cannot be tested. The CDR3 sequence is 14 residues long. Per the germline V gene, CDR1 is SGHTA and CDR2 is FQGNSA. The CDR3: CASSLDGLAGTQYF.

This chain connects TRBV2 to TRBJ1-1; TCRdb's D call of TRBD1 is untestable without DNA. The CDR3 runs 14 residues. Germline-derived CDR1 and CDR2 are SNHLY and FYNNEI. The CDR3 sequence is CASRRDRGNTEAFF.

J is TRBJ2-6 and V is TRBV7-9. CDR3 size: 14 residues. Germline CDR1 is SEHNR and CDR2 is FQNEAQ (reference sequence). CDR3: CASSEPSGANVLTF.

The gene calls are TRBV27 and TRBJ2-3; TCRdb reports TRBD1, a call that lacks DNA to check it against. CDR1 and CDR2 from the germline V gene are MNHEY and SMNVEV (reference sequence). The CDR3 sequence is 16 residues long. The CDR3 reads CASRRTGTKSTDTQYF.

This chain uses TRBV5-1 with TRBJ1-5; the D gene TCRdb calls, TRBD1, cannot be checked with no DNA. In germline, CDR1 is SGHRS, CDR2 YFSETQ. The CDR3 spans 15 residues. CDR3: CASSPDRGPNQPQHF.

J is TRBJ2-3 and V is TRBV10-3; the TRBD2 assignment by TCRdb is unverifiable without DNA. In germline, CDR1 is ENHRY, CDR2 SYGVKD. The CDR3 loop spans 14 amino acids. This chain's CDR3 is CAATRTSETDTQYF.

The V gene is TRBV7-2, the J gene TRBJ2-7. The CDR3 runs 13 residues. Germline-derived CDR1 and CDR2 are SGHTA and FQGNSA. The CDR3: CASSSFLPNEQYF. The variable domain in full, with the rest retrieved from reference TRBV7-2 and TRBJ2-7, is GAGVSQSPSNKVTEKGKDVELRCDPISGHTALYWYRQSLGQGLEFLIYFQGNSAPDKSGLPSDRFSAERTGGSVSTLTIQRTQQEDSAVYLCASSSFLPNEQYFGPGTRLTVT.

CDR3 region: CASSLSRVTSPLHF. The chain is built from TRBV5-5 and TRBJ1-6; the D call of TRBD1 rests on TCRdb alone, since no DNA is present to check it. Germline assignment: CDR1 SGHKS and CDR2 YYEKEE (reference sequence). The CDR3 is 14 amino acids.

The chain carries TRBV10-3 and TRBJ1-2; TCRdb reports TRBD1, a call that lacks DNA to check it against. This CDR3 comprises 15 residues. The germline gives CDR1 ENHRY, CDR2 SYGVKD. CDR3 sequence reads: CAISDSDRGLFGYTF.

The chain links TRBV25-1 to TRBJ1-3. The CDR3 extends over 14 amino acids. Germline values: CDR1 MGHDK, CDR2 SYGVNS. CDR3 protein: CASSPMSSGNTIYF. The whole variable domain, filled in from reference TRBV25-1 and TRBJ1-3, reads EADIYQTPRYLVIGTGKKITLECSQTMGHDKMYWYQQDPGMELHLIHYSYGVNSTEKGDLSSESTVSRIRTEHFPLTLESARPSHTSQYLCASSPMSSGNTIYFGEGSWLTVV.

The V and J genes are TRBV6-1 and TRBJ2-1; with no DNA, the TCRdb D assignment of TRBD1 cannot be verified. The length of the CDR3 is 15 residues. CDR1 is MNHNS and CDR2 is SASEGT in the germline V gene. This CDR3 is CASRGGGVRVNEQFF.

V usage is TRBV5-8 and J usage is TRBJ1-5. Germline V gene data show CDR1 as SGHTS and CDR2 as YDEGEE. This CDR3 has 13 residues. CDR3 sequence reads: CASSFGPNQPQHF.

The chain recombines TRBV20-1 with TRBJ1-1; TCRdb's D call, TRBD1, is unchecked because there is no DNA. Germline values: CDR1 DFQATT, CDR2 SNEGSKA (reference sequence). The CDR3 covers 15 residues. The CDR3 spells CSARQGWGLNTEAFF.

The V and J genes are TRBV25-1 and TRBJ2-7. The CDR3 extends over 12 amino acids. Germline V gives CDR1 MGHDK, CDR2 SYGVNS. CDR3 in amino acids: CASSGLGHEQYF.

The rearrangement uses TRBV4-1 and TRBJ2-1; TCRdb's D gene call, TRBD2, goes unchecked for lack of DNA. Germline V gene sequence: CDR1 MGHRA, CDR2 YSYEKL. The CDR3 has 17 residues. The CDR3 spells CASSQVAGEARGGEQFF.

This CDR3 is CASSGAGHRLNTEAFF. The chain links TRBV2 to TRBJ1-1; TCRdb's D call of TRBD1 is untestable without DNA. Germline V lookup: CDR1 SNHLY, CDR2 FYNNEI. This CDR3 contains 16 residues.

V is TRBV14 and J is TRBJ2-2; TCRdb selects TRBD1, and the lack of DNA leaves this call unchecked. CDR3 length: 14 residues. Looked up from germline, CDR1 is SGHDN and CDR2 is FVKESK. CDR3 region: CASSQDGTSGELFF.

This chain connects TRBV29-1 to TRBJ2-5. CDR1 is SQVTM and CDR2 is ANQGSEA in the germline V gene. The CDR3 consists of 12 residues. This CDR3 reads CSVGWDQETQYF.

This chain's CDR3 is CAISDSGQGTYGYTF. This rearrangement joins TRBV10-3 to TRBJ1-2; TCRdb's D gene call, TRBD1, goes unchecked for lack of DNA. Germline values: CDR1 ENHRY, CDR2 SYGVKD. This CDR3 is built from 15 residues.

The genes are TRBV5-6 and TRBJ2-4; the TRBD1 assignment by TCRdb is unverifiable without DNA. Germline loops: CDR1 SGHDT, CDR2 YYEEEE. This CDR3 region has 13 residues. The CDR3 spells CASSRDRRDIQYF.

The gene calls are TRBV14 and TRBJ2-6; TCRdb returns TRBD1, unconfirmable since there is no DNA. CDR1 SGHDN and CDR2 FVKESK come from the germline V gene. This CDR3 is built from 18 residues. This CDR3 is CASSLLDRRYSGANVLTF.